This TCR beta chain appears in the sequencing data of a study of beta chain features in type 1 diabetes (dated by TCRdb to 2016 to 2018). In terms of the full investigation: Mean age, gender distribution, total cell number and subset yield were not different between patients and healthy donors. A total of 107,917,701 sorted cells were examined across all samples, and a strong correlation was observed between cell number per subset and RNA yield. The study compared TCRB repertoires of sorted circulating CD4+ T cell subsets between recently diagnosed type 1 diabetes patients and matched healthy donors. Regulatory and stem cell-like memory subsets were isolated from only 8 patients and about 8 healthy donors, whereas naive and central memory subsets came from all 30 or so donors. The paper's findings and limits, for the study overall: Because small numbers of individuals were included in the HLA sub-analyses, any influence of HLA type on TCRB rearrangement was left unresolved. PCR may preferentially amplify shorter templates, but because patient and control samples were amplified and corrected together, any resulting skew would affect both groups equally. Naive, central memory and regulatory TCRB repertoires appeared to be more similar among patients than among healthy donors. Because cDNA rather than genomic DNA was sequenced, highly expressing activated cells could have been over-represented, although no difference in activation and CD3 levels was found between groups. Type 1 diabetes patients showed a moderate but significant shortening of TCRB CDR3 length in all four CD4+ subsets. At VDJ recombination sites, type 1 diabetes patients had fewer insertions and more deleted nucleotides, which implies abnormalities in thymic rearrangement.

Each donor gave one peripheral blood draw, averaging approximately 120 mL, which was collected into heparinised tubes. A BD FACSAria II and a panel including CD45RO, CCR7, CD25, CD127, CD95 and CD27 were used to sort naive, central memory, regulatory and stem cell-like memory CD4+ T cells. A purity above 95% was achieved for all sorted populations. PBMCs were isolated right away by Lymphoprep density gradient centrifugation and were stained directly, without culture. Samples were stained and sorted in pairs, with one healthy donor and one patient per experiment, so that batch effects were minimized. The High Capacity cDNA Reverse Transcription Kit was used to reverse transcribe all of the isolated RNA, meaning that expressed TCRB transcripts were what got sequenced. Naive, central memory and regulatory T cell samples underwent deep immunoSEQ sequencing, averaging about 3.57 million total reads per sample. Sorted cells were lysed in RLT buffer, and RNA was extracted using DNase-treated RNeasy Micro or Mini kits according to cell number. To prevent cross-contamination, every cell subset was processed on its own, while patient and healthy donor samples were processed together. Using the immunoSEQ multiplex PCR, TCRB sequences were amplified from cDNA into 87-bp fragments spanning the CDR3 region. The amplicons were sequenced using the Illumina HiSeq platform. Per the original workflow: PCR bias was computationally corrected using synthetic template baselines, reads within Hamming distance 2 were collapsed, and singletons that could not be merged were discarded. By aligning reads against IMGT, V, D and J genes, CDR3 length, and insertions or deletions at six rearrangement sites were assigned. Within each subset, clonotype counts were normalized to sorted cell number, and only after that were true diversity and Gini coefficients computed with the tcR R package. The overlap coefficient, calculated on TCRB nucleotide sequences, was used to measure repertoire sharing. Out-of-frame TCRB sequences from naive cells were analyzed to stand in for the pre-selection repertoire. Sourced from immuneACCESS, this table was stored by TCRdb with only in-frame sequences that have V and J called. A share of the clones is absent; for the studies checked, an unresolved V gene accounts for under half, and the remainder has no known explanation. The D gene and trimming were derived from the DNA, and the V and J assignments and clone size from that table. This sample lists 300,000 to 400,000 clones; 11% were detected once. Of the sample, 0.015% falls within the top ten clones.

The junction shows trimming of 2 bases on V and 3 bases on J, and the gene matches do not reach 1 base of it. CDR1 and CDR2, looked up from the germline V gene (reference sequence), are MNHEY and SMNVEV. The CDR3 runs 14 residues from the cysteine to the phenylalanine. The entry retains the CDR3 DNA only, 42 bases that are in frame from base 1. Points on this clone: Its specific antigen is unknown. One base away there is no much larger clone; base qualities are not given. Other DNA sequences of this sample code for an identical CDR3.

The sequence is built from TRBV27 and TRBJ2-3; TRBD2 aligns with 8 central bases. Input material: naive CD4+ T cells from blood. The sample's cell subset or site label, in plain terms: true naive CD4+ T cells. The receptor's source is a woman in her 30s in good health. CDR3 reads: CASSLASGTDTQYF. The nucleotides are TGTGCCAGCAGTTTAGCTAGCGGGACAGATACGCAGTATTTT.